This entry concerns a single T cell receptor (beta chain). These data are taken from a study of cytomegalovirus exposure and HLA in healthy donors. Across the study: Of all 360 or so donors who were genotyped, roughly 81% belonged to the Caucasian-associated ancestry cluster.

The primer mix had 60 Vbeta and 13 Jbeta primers. Sequencing was performed with immunoSEQ multiplex PCR; in TCRdb, only in-frame clones are kept and a portion is missing. Across around 100,000 clones, the top ten clones capture about 6.8% of the sample. The sequenced sample consisted of PBMCs. The sequence came from a man aged 35 to 55 in good health and CMV-seropositive.

As DNA, the CDR3 is TGTGCCAGCAGCGATGGGACAGCGAGATCCTACAATGAGCAGTTCTTC. This translates into CASSDGTARSYNEQFF. The V and J genes are TRBV5-4 and TRBJ2-1, with 7 bases fitting TRBD1. Germline V gene data show CDR1 as SGHNT and CDR2 as YYREEE (reference sequence). V dropped 4 bases and J dropped 1; count of bases not matched to a gene: 8. This CDR3 has 16 amino acids. Variable domain in full (rest from reference TRBV5-4 and TRBJ2-1): ETGVTQSPTHLIKTRGQQVTLRCSSQSGHNTVSWYQQALGQGPQFIFQYYREEENGRGNFPPRFSGLQFPNYSSELNVNALELDDSALYLCASSDGTARSYNEQFFGPGTRLTVL.